Listed below are T cell receptor beta chains from one sample, sequenced in a study of OX40 agonist ivuxolimab in advanced cancers. Libraries were prepared by immunoSEQ multiplex PCR; TCRdb keeps only in-frame clonotypes and omits some of them. Counted here are over 90,000 clones, about nine tenths occurring once; the ten biggest clones make up about 1.9%. Sequencing was performed on CD4+ or CD8+ T cells sorted from blood, taken in a trial of the OX40 agonist ivuxolimab. The source is an adult with an advanced solid tumor such as melanoma, head and neck, liver or kidney cancer. Both conserved end residues are part of each CDR3. D genes are given only for firm matches. A row's size may be missing; if present it is once, few, many or a size class.

D gene	V gene	clone size	J gene	CDR3 protein	CDR3 DNA
.	TRBV2	.	TRBJ2-3	CASSRGGDTQYF	TGTGCCAGCAGTAGGGGGGGCGATACGCAGTATTTT
TRBD1	TRBV28	once	TRBJ1-2	CASSLGGQGADYGYTF	TGTGCCAGCAGTTTAGGGGGACAGGGGGCAGACTATGGCTACACCTTC
TRBD2	TRBV11-2	.	TRBJ2-2	CASSKGLAGAGTGELFF	TGTGCCAGCAGCAAGGGACTAGCGGGAGCAGGAACCGGGGAGCTGTTTTTT
.	TRBV7-2	few	TRBJ2-1	CASSLSMSSFNEQFF	TGTGCCAGCAGCTTGTCGATGAGCTCGTTCAATGAGCAGTTCTTC
.	TRBV2	.	TRBJ1-1	CASSVYAANTEAFF	TGTGCCAGCAGTGTTTACGCCGCGAACACTGAAGCTTTCTTT
.	TRBV7-3	once	TRBJ2-1	CASSLTSPIHEQFF	TGTGCCAGCAGCTTAACGTCTCCCATCCATGAGCAGTTCTTC
.	TRBV18	.	TRBJ2-2	CASSPPYTGELFF	TGTGCCAGCTCACCACCCTACACCGGGGAGCTGTTTTTT
.	TRBV5-1	.	TRBJ1-4	CASSLVGGPNEKLFF	TGCGCCAGCAGCTTGGTGGGGGGGCCGAATGAAAAACTGTTTTTT
.	TRBV18	.	TRBJ2-1	CASSPPGTSSYNEQFF	TGTGCCAGCTCACCACCGGGTACAAGCTCCTACAATGAGCAGTTCTTC
.	TRBV5-1	.	TRBJ2-5	CASSPGGAEETQYF	TGCGCCAGCAGCCCCGGGGGCGCGGAGGAGACCCAGTACTTC